This T cell receptor (beta chain) was captured by sequencing in a study of blood T cell repertoires in COVID-19. Sequenced by immunoSEQ multiplex PCR; TCRdb stores in-frame clones only, minus some. This sample has about 63,000 clones; 88% occur once, and the top ten carry more than 4%. CDR1 is MDHEN, CDR2 SYDVKM, per germline. Trimming cost V 2 bases and J 2 bases, with 15 bases left between them. The CDR3 loop spans 16 amino acids. The V call is TRBV28, the J call TRBJ1-2, with D possibly matching TRBD1 (6 bases). The material sequenced was peripheral blood. The TCR was taken from a human donor in a cohort sampled during active COVID-19. The CDR3 nucleotides read TGTGCCAGCAGTTTAATCTTCTACCAGGGGAACTATGGCTACACCTTC. Its protein product is CASSLIFYQGNYGYTF.